Listed below are T cell receptor beta chains from one sample, sequenced in a study of blood T cell repertoires in COVID-19. Profiled with immunoSEQ multiplex PCR; TCRdb holds only in-frame clones, not every one. The sample carries under 250,000 clones, roughly nine tenths recorded once. What was sequenced was PBMCs or T cells enriched from blood (not recorded which). The receptor set was obtained from a woman in her twenties or thirties with acute COVID-19. Both conserved end residues are part of each CDR3. Each record gives: J gene, clone size, CDR3 length, D gene, V gene, CDR3 protein, CDR3 DNA. The D gene is left open where the match is weak. Expanded clones get a size class; other rows say once, few or many, or leave the size out.

TRBJ2-7 | NA | 16 | TRBD2 | TRBV4-1 | CASSQGVTSASYEQYF | TGCGCCAGCAGCCAAGGGGTAACTAGCGCCTCCTACGAGCAGTACTTC
TRBJ2-2 | NA | 13 | TRBD1 | TRBV7-7 | CASSSQGVGELFF | TGTGCCAGCAGCTCCCAGGGGGTCGGGGAGCTGTTTTTT
TRBJ2-7 | once | 14 | NA | TRBV10-3 | CAISEWSQFYEQYF | TGTGCCATCAGTGAATGGAGCCAATTCTACGAGCAGTACTTC
TRBJ2-1 | NA | 17 | TRBD1 | TRBV7-2 | CASSFPITGESYNEQFF | TGTGCCAGCAGCTTCCCGATAACAGGGGAGTCCTACAATGAGCAGTTCTTC
TRBJ1-1 | few | 13 | TRBD1 | TRBV19 | CASSGGGGTEAFF | TGTGCCAGTTCAGGGGGCGGGGGCACTGAAGCTTTCTTT
TRBJ1-5 | NA | 15 | NA | TRBV7-9 | CASSLGRNSNQPQHF | TGTGCCAGCAGCTTGGGGAGGAATAGCAATCAGCCCCAGCATTTT
TRBJ1-1 | NA | 15 | TRBD1 | TRBV19 | CASSTRQGARTEAFF | TGTGCCAGTAGTACGCGACAGGGGGCGAGGACTGAAGCTTTCTTT
TRBJ1-2 | NA | 12 | NA | TRBV10-2 | CASSETAGPYTF | TGCGCCAGCAGTGAGACCGCGGGCCCCTACACCTTC
TRBJ1-1 | NA | 14 | NA | TRBV7-8 | CASSLARENTEAFF | TGTGCCAGCAGCTTAGCCCGGGAGAACACTGAAGCTTTCTTT
TRBJ1-4 | NA | 15 | TRBD1 | TRBV9 | CASSRQGSGNEKLFF | TGTGCCAGCAGTAGACAGGGCTCGGGTAATGAAAAACTGTTTTTT
TRBJ1-4 | NA | 14 | NA | TRBV10-3 | CAISESRGTEKLFF | TGTGCCATCAGTGAGTCCAGGGGCACGGAAAAACTGTTTTTT
TRBJ2-1 | NA | 13 | NA | TRBV19 | CASSTGQTNEQFF | TGTGCCAGTAGTACCGGACAGACCAATGAGCAGTTCTTC
TRBJ1-4 | NA | 14 | TRBD1 | TRBV19 | CASSIGTANEKLFF | TGTGCCAGTAGTATTGGGACAGCGAACGAAAAACTGTTTTTT
TRBJ2-6 | NA | 17 | NA | TRBV29-1 | CSVCVRLIQSRANVLTF | TGCAGCGTTTGTGTGCGACTAATACAAAGTCGGGCCAACGTCCTGACTTTC
TRBJ2-7 | NA | 15 | TRBD1 | TRBV3-1/TRBV3-2 | CASSHNSGTGGEQYF | TGTGCCAGCAGCCACAACTCCGGGACAGGGGGCGAGCAGTACTTC
TRBJ1-4 | NA | 15 | TRBD1 | TRBV5-1 | CASSVRDRTNEKLFF | TGCGCCAGCAGCGTCCGGGACAGAACTAATGAAAAACTGTTTTTT
TRBJ1-5 | NA | 18 | NA | TRBV24-1 | CATIWTRRGARDNQPQHF | TGTGCCACCATTTGGACTCGGAGAGGAGCAAGGGACAATCAGCCCCAGCATTTT
TRBJ1-5 | NA | 16 | TRBD1 | TRBV2 | CASRTPEGQGHKPQHF | TGTGCCAGCAGAACTCCTGAGGGACAGGGGCATAAGCCCCAGCATTTT
TRBJ2-2 | few | 16 | NA | TRBV28 | CASSSTLTLLGGELFF | TGTGCCAGCAGTTCGACCTTGACTCTTCTGGGCGGGGAGCTGTTTTTT
TRBJ1-2 | NA | 17 | TRBD1 | TRBV5-1 | CASSKWMTGEFNYGYTF | TGCGCCAGCAGCAAATGGATGACAGGGGAGTTTAACTATGGCTACACCTTC
TRBJ1-5 | NA | 15 | TRBD1 | TRBV4-1 | CASSQPDRENQPQHF | TGCGCCAGCAGCCAACCGGACAGGGAAAATCAGCCCCAGCATTTT
TRBJ1-2 | NA | 13 | NA | TRBV28 | CASTPSISYGYTF | TGTGCCAGCACCCCTAGCATTTCTTATGGCTACACCTTC
TRBJ1-4 | NA | 16 | NA | TRBV5-1 | CASSHGQITTNEKLFF | TGCGCCAGCAGCCACGGACAGATCACAACTAATGAAAAACTGTTTTTT
TRBJ2-2 | NA | 13 | NA | TRBV9 | CASSVGGTGELFF | TGTGCCAGCAGCGTAGGAGGGACCGGGGAGCTGTTTTTT
TRBJ2-2 | NA | 16 | TRBD2 | TRBV9 | CASSVGAGGPDGELFF | TGTGCCAGCAGCGTAGGAGCGGGGGGGCCGGACGGGGAGCTGTTTTTT
TRBJ2-7 | NA | 15 | TRBD2 | TRBV4-1 | CASSQDSSGGTEQYF | TGCGCCAGCAGCCAAGATTCCAGCGGGGGTACCGAGCAGTACTTC
TRBJ2-3 | once | 19 | TRBD2 | TRBV7-2 | CASSLLGLAGGFRTDTQYF | TGTGCCAGCAGCTTACTTGGACTAGCGGGGGGATTTCGCACAGATACGCAGTATTTT